The next 17 T cell receptor beta chains were all read from a single sample in a study of cytomegalovirus exposure and HLA in healthy donors. In the PCR, 60 Vbeta and 13 Jbeta primers were used. The data were produced by immunoSEQ multiplex PCR, yet TCRdb's version contains in-frame clones alone and is incomplete. The table includes around 150,000 clones, over 80% detected once. Sequencing was performed on PBMCs. The receptors derive from a woman under 30 in good health and CMV-seronegative.

The chain carries TRBV28 and TRBJ1-1, with 12 bases that match TRBD1. CDR1 and CDR2 (germline): MDHEN, SYDVKM. J gave up 11 bases and V 4 bases, and 8 bases lay outside the gene matches. This CDR3 region has 14 residues. The CDR3 sequence: CASSSGTGGAWAFF. CDR3 DNA: TGTGCCAGCAGTTCCGGGACAGGGGGCGCTTGGGCTTTCTTT.

This clone came up a few times. J is TRBJ2-3 and V is TRBV2, with D unclear. The CDR3 runs to 11 residues. The germline V gene has CDR1 SNHLY and CDR2 FYNNEI. V was clipped by 9 bases and J by 4 bases, with 8 bases between them. The DNA for the CDR3 is TGTGCCAGTAGCACGGCAGATACGCAGTATTTT. This encodes CASSTADTQYF.

The chain is built from TRBV2 and TRBJ1-2; D is ambiguous. Trimming left V 4 bases short and J 7 bases short, with 7 bases between. The CDR3 is 11 amino acids. Germline V CDR1 and CDR2: SNHLY, FYNNEI. In DNA form, the CDR3 reads TGTGCCAGCAGTGCCCTTATTGGCTACACCTTC. This translates into CASSALIGYTF.

This clone was seen only a few times. V and J are TRBV20-1 and TRBJ2-7; D might be TRBD2 (6 bases). Germline assignment: CDR1 DFQATT and CDR2 SNEGSKA (reference sequence). The length of the CDR3 is 11 residues. Between the trimmed V and J ends, which lost 6 bases and 7 bases, there was a span of 13 bases. The CDR3 is CSAVAVGEQYF. DNA of the CDR3: TGCAGTGCAGTAGCGGTGGGGGAGCAGTACTTC.

V gene TRBV19 combines with J gene TRBJ1-2; TRBD1 agrees at 8 bases. From germline, CDR1 is LNHDA and CDR2 SQIVND (reference sequence). The length of the CDR3 is 15 residues. V was pared by 5 bases and J by 4 bases, with 9 bases of the junction left unmatched. The CDR3 sequence is CASSRTGRAGYGYTF. CDR3 in DNA: TGTGCCAGTAGTCGGACAGGGAGGGCCGGCTATGGCTACACCTTC. The whole variable domain, filled in from reference TRBV19 and TRBJ1-2, reads DGGITQSPKYLFRKEGQNVTLSCEQNLNHDAMYWYRQDPGQGLRLIYYSQIVNDFQKGDIAEGYSVSREKKESFPLTVTSAQKNPTAFYLCASSRTGRAGYGYTFGSGTRLTVV.

The chain joins TRBV5-8 to TRBJ1-2; possible D gene TRBD1, 6 bases. V gave up 2 bases and J gave up 8 bases, with 16 bases separating them. This CDR3 spans 14 amino acids. Germline V gene sequence: CDR1 SGHTS, CDR2 YDEGEE. CDR3 DNA: TGTGCCAGCAGCTTAACAGGGCCGGTGAGAGGCTACACCTTC. This encodes CASSLTGPVRGYTF.

The chain carries TRBV18 and TRBJ1-1; 8 bases line up with TRBD1. The CDR3 has 15 residues. Germline loops: CDR1 KGHSH, CDR2 LQKENI. V was pared by 6 bases and J by 0 bases, with 6 bases of the junction left unmatched. The CDR3 loop reads CASSQNRGLNTEAFF. CDR3 sequence (DNA): TGTGCCAGCTCCCAGAACAGGGGGTTGAACACTGAAGCTTTCTTT.

This chain links TRBV28 with TRBJ2-7; 9 bases are shared with TRBD1. This CDR3 comprises 19 residues. J was trimmed by 0 bases and V by 6 bases; bases with no gene match: 18. Germline assignment: CDR1 MDHEN and CDR2 SYDVKM. The CDR3 region is CASRSPGTGPLTRSYEQYF. The CDR3 DNA reads TGTGCCAGCAGAAGTCCCGGGACAGGGCCCCTAACACGCTCCTACGAGCAGTACTTC.

On this clone itself: Other DNA sequences in the same sample also yield this CDR3. The V gene is TRBV5-1, the J gene TRBJ1-2; 9 bases align to TRBD1. The V and J ends lost 0 bases and 8 bases, in that order; junction bases with no gene match: 2. The CDR3 contains 13 residues. Germline V gene data show CDR1 as SGHRS and CDR2 as YFSETQ. DNA of the CDR3: TGCGCCAGCAGCTTGGGACAGGGGGGCGGCTACACCTTC. Its protein is CASSLGQGGGYTF.

The rearrangement links TRBV30 to TRBJ1-1; the D is unclear. This CDR3 contains 15 residues. CDR1 is GTSNPN and CDR2 is SVGIG in the germline V gene (reference sequence). Between the trimmed V and J ends, which lost 2 bases and 5 bases, there was a span of 18 bases. As DNA, the CDR3 is TGTGCCTGGAGTCCCCTAGGACGGGAGAATACTGAAGCTTTCTTT. Encoded protein: CAWSPLGRENTEAFF.

The rearrangement uses TRBV5-1 and TRBJ2-5; maybe TRBD1 (6 bases). With the DNA end fitting TRBJ2-7 better, the J assignment may be wrong. Per the germline V gene, CDR1 is SGHRS and CDR2 is YFSETQ. The CDR3 covers 14 residues. CDR3: CASSGLGRGYEQYF. In nucleotides, the CDR3 is TGCGCCAGCAGCGGGCTAGGCAGGGGCTACGAGCAGTACTTC.

This rearrangement joins TRBV30 to TRBJ1-6; 7 nucleotides match TRBD1. The CDR3 is made up of 14 amino acids. Germline V gives CDR1 GTSNPN, CDR2 SVGIG (reference sequence). V was clipped by 0 bases and J by 5 bases; unmatched bases: 1. The CDR3 spells CAWSVGTDNSPLHF. CDR3 coding DNA: TGTGCCTGGAGTGTAGGGACAGATAATTCACCCCTCCACTTT.

The gene calls are TRBV9 and TRBJ1-1; D call uncertain. There are 14 residues in the CDR3. V lost 2 bases to trimming and J lost 3 bases, with 11 bases between them. The germline gives CDR1 SGDLS, CDR2 YYNGEE. CDR3 nucleotide sequence: TGTGCCAGCAGCGTGGCGGGGAGGGACACTGAAGCTTTCTTT. Protein sequence: CASSVAGRDTEAFF.

This clone appeared a few times. The chain recombines TRBV11-2 with TRBJ2-7, with TRBD2 as a possible D gene (6 bases). The length of the CDR3 is 18 residues. Looked up from germline, CDR1 is SGHAT and CDR2 is FQNNGV. V lost 5 bases to trimming and J lost 4 bases, with 27 bases between them. The CDR3 here is CASSPLGRNRGSIYEQYF. The CDR3 DNA reads as TGTGCCAGCAGCCCGTTGGGGCGAAACCGGGGGTCAATATACGAGCAGTACTTC.

The chain combines TRBV10-3 with TRBJ1-6; possible D gene TRBD1, 5 bases. The CDR3 is 15 residues long. Trimming removed 8 bases at V and 5 bases at J, with 16 bases between. The germline V gene encodes CDR1 ENHRY and CDR2 SYGVKD. In nucleotides, the CDR3 is TGTGCCATCGGGCTTAGACAGCTAGATAATTCACCCCTCCACTTT. It encodes CAIGLRQLDNSPLHF.

Remarks on this clone: At one end, the junction sequence differs from germline, possibly due to a read error. V is TRBV5-1 and J is TRBJ2-6; D possibly matches TRBD1 or TRBD2 (5 bases each). This CDR3 is built from 16 residues. CDR1 SGHRS and CDR2 YFSETQ come from the germline V gene. Written as DNA, the CDR3 is TGCGCCAGCAGCCTGGGACCGCCATCTGGGGCCAACGGCCTGACTTTC. Translated: CASSLGPPSGANGLTF.

The chain is built from TRBV10-2 and TRBJ2-1, with TRBD2 matching 10 bases. V gave up 6 bases and J gave up 5 bases; unmatched junction bases: 4. The germline V gene has CDR1 WSHSY and CDR2 SAAADI. The CDR3 runs to 14 residues. The CDR3 bases are TGCGCCAGCAGACCTAGCGGGGGAAACAATGAGCAGTTCTTC. Its protein product is CASRPSGGNNEQFF.